The 18 T cell receptor beta chains listed next were all sequenced from one sample in a study of shared clonotypes between healthy human individuals. Naive CD8 cells, CD45RO-negative and positively selected for CCR7, excluded terminally differentiated effector memory CD45RA+ cells. Clones were sequenced by immunoSEQ multiplex PCR, and TCRdb holds only the in-frame ones, with some missing. The sample has over 2,000,000 clones; 80% to 95% are singletons. The sequenced sample was naive CD8+ T cells from PBMCs. The receptors derive from a man between 18 and 35 years old in good health. Some clones in this sample may be carry-over from other donors' samples.

The chain couples TRBV27 to TRBJ2-7; D possibly uses TRBD1 or TRBD2 (6 bases each). CDR1 MNHEY and CDR2 SMNVEV come from the germline V gene (reference sequence). The CDR3 sequence is 14 residues long. The germline V and J ends were trimmed by 5 bases and 0 bases, with 11 bases remaining between them. This chain's CDR3 is CASSRGVSSYEQYF. CDR3 in DNA: TGTGCCAGCAGTAGGGGGGTAAGCTCCTACGAGCAGTACTTC.

The V call is TRBV28, the J call TRBJ2-7; 7 bases agree with TRBD1. Germline lookup yields CDR1 MDHEN and CDR2 SYDVKM. The junction had 5 bases not matched to a gene; V was cut back by 6 bases and J by 0 bases. This CDR3 region has 14 residues. The CDR3 protein is CASRPDRVSYEQYF. The DNA for the CDR3 is TGTGCCAGCAGGCCAGACAGGGTCTCCTACGAGCAGTACTTC.

V and J are TRBV15 and TRBJ2-5; D might be TRBD2 (5 bases). CDR1 is LNHNV and CDR2 is YYDKDF in the germline V gene (reference sequence). The CDR3 sequence is 14 residues long. V lost 5 bases to trimming and J lost 3 bases, with 13 bases between them. CDR3 bases: TGTGCCACCAGCCCCCCCTCGAGGGAAGAGACCCAGTACTTC. Amino acids: CATSPPSREETQYF. The full variable domain, completed using reference TRBV15 and TRBJ2-5, is DAMVIQNPRYQVTQFGKPVTLSCSQTLNHNVMYWYQQKSSQAPKLLFHYYDKDFNNEADTPDNFQSRRPNTSFCFLDIRSPGLGDTAMYLCATSPPSREETQYFGPGTRLLVL.

The sample holds a few counts of this clone. This chain links TRBV6-5 with TRBJ1-1; D remains ambiguous. CDR3 size: 14 residues. Germline CDR1 reads MNHEY; CDR2 reads SVGAGI. V gave up 2 bases and J gave up 4 bases, with 11 bases separating them. CDR3 loop: CASSYRGGFTEAFF. The CDR3 nucleotides are TGTGCCAGCAGTTACCGGGGAGGATTCACTGAAGCTTTCTTT.

This chain connects TRBV10-3 to TRBJ2-5; possible D gene TRBD2, 5 bases. V dropped 2 bases and J dropped 2 bases, with 15 bases sitting between them. This CDR3 contains 16 residues. Germline V gene sequence: CDR1 ENHRY, CDR2 SYGVKD. The CDR3 coding sequence is TGTGCCATCAGTGAGAAAGCCCGGGATAAACAAGAGACCCAGTACTTC. As protein: CAISEKARDKQETQYF.

This chain links TRBV6-6 with TRBJ2-1; TRBD1 agrees at 10 bases. Germline loops: CDR1 MNHNY, CDR2 SVGAGI (reference sequence). CDR3 size: 15 residues. J gave up 6 bases and V 7 bases, and 9 bases lay outside the gene matches. In nucleotides, the CDR3 is TGTGCCAGCACCTGGGGACAGGGGACCCTCAATGAGCAGTTCTTC. As protein: CASTWGQGTLNEQFF.

The chain employs TRBV28 and TRBJ2-3, with a tentative D call TRBD1 (7 bases). Germline CDR1 is MDHEN and CDR2 is SYDVKM. Trimming stripped 3 bases from V and 2 bases from J, with 12 bases between. This CDR3 is built from 15 residues. CDR3 in amino acids: CASSLQGGVTDTQYF. DNA for the CDR3: TGTGCCAGCAGTTTGCAGGGGGGTGTCACAGATACGCAGTATTTT.

This clone was seen just once. This chain joins TRBV7-9 and TRBJ1-5, with 10 bases identical to TRBD1. V lost 5 bases and J lost 3; bases outside the gene matches: 13. Germline values: CDR1 SEHNR, CDR2 FQNEAQ (reference sequence). This CDR3 is 18 amino acids long. The CDR3 DNA is TGTGCCAGCAGCCGATCCGGGACAGGGGACCTACTCAATCAGCCCCAGCATTTT. This codes for CASSRSGTGDLLNQPQHF.

In this sample, this clone turned up once. The chain recombines TRBV11-1 with TRBJ2-7; 9 nucleotides agree with TRBD1. The V gene end was trimmed by 5 bases and the J gene end by 5 bases; junction bases not matched to a gene: 16. In germline, CDR1 is SGHAT, CDR2 FQDESV (reference sequence). The CDR3 consists of 17 residues. CDR3 in amino acids: CASSPPGGHRGRDEQYF. DNA of the CDR3: TGTGCCAGCAGCCCGCCCGGGGGGCACAGGGGGCGGGACGAGCAGTACTTC.

This rearrangement joins TRBV7-8 to TRBJ2-7; D gene ambiguous. Trimming left V 3 bases short and J 2 bases short, with 11 bases between. The length of the CDR3 is 14 residues. Germline assignment: CDR1 SGHVS and CDR2 FQNEAQ. CDR3 bases: TGTGCCAGCAGCTTTTGGCGGACCACCTACGAGCAGTACTTC. This sequence encodes CASSFWRTTYEQYF.

Of note for this clone: In the same sample, other DNA sequences code for this CDR3. The chain couples TRBV28 to TRBJ1-5; TRBD1 matches at 8 bases. CDR3 size: 14 residues. Germline CDR1 and CDR2: MDHEN and SYDVKM. J lost 6 bases, V lost 5 bases, and 6 bases had no gene match. The CDR3 region has the DNA TGTGCCAGCAGTCTAGGACAGGGTAGTCAGCCCCAGCATTTT. Its translation: CASSLGQGSQPQHF. Full variable domain (remainder filled in from reference TRBV28 and TRBJ1-5): DVKVTQSSRYLVKRTGEKVFLECVQDMDHENMFWYRQDPGLGLRLIYFSYDVKMKEKGDIPEGYSVSREKKERFSLILESASTNQTSMYLCASSLGQGSQPQHFGDGTRLSIL.

The rearrangement links TRBV7-9 to TRBJ2-1; tentative D call: TRBD2 (6 bases). V was cut by 10 bases and J by 0 bases, with 19 bases left in between. The CDR3 consists of 16 residues. Germline V gene lookup returns CDR1 SEHNR and CDR2 FQNEAQ (reference sequence). The CDR3 sequence: CATAQRGRSSYNEQFF. CDR3 in DNA: TGTGCCACCGCCCAGCGAGGGAGGAGCTCCTACAATGAGCAGTTCTTC.

This chain connects TRBV7-2 to TRBJ2-1, with 7 bases aligning to TRBD2. The CDR3 length is 20 residues. After removal of 0 bases from V and 2 bases from J, the junction contained 16 bases not matched to a gene. Per germline, CDR1 SGHTA and CDR2 FQGNSA. The DNA for the CDR3 is TGTGCCAGCAGCTTAGCACCCGACCGGCTAGCGGAAAACCCCTACAATGAGCAGTTCTTC. Translated: CASSLAPDRLAENPYNEQFF.

The V gene is TRBV15, the J gene TRBJ2-7; D uncertain. The CDR3 runs 9 residues. Germline-derived CDR1 and CDR2 are LNHNV and YYDKDF (reference sequence). CDR3 nucleotides: TGTGCGGTCAACGGCGAGCAGTACTTC. It encodes CAVNGEQYF.

This sequence joins TRBV6-5 and TRBJ2-1; 8 bases are a match to TRBD2. J was trimmed by 10 bases and V by 7 bases; bases with no gene match: 12. Germline V gene sequence: CDR1 MNHEY, CDR2 SVGAGI. The CDR3 consists of 14 residues. CDR3 in amino acids: CASNPAGVVGEQFF. DNA for the CDR3: TGTGCCAGCAACCCAGCGGGAGTGGTAGGGGAGCAGTTCTTC.

The rearrangement uses TRBV7-9 and TRBJ2-1; D perhaps matches TRBD1 (6 bases). V lost 1 base to trimming and J lost 9 bases, with 13 bases between them. CDR1 is SEHNR and CDR2 is FQNEAQ in the germline V gene (reference sequence). The CDR3 extends over 14 amino acids. CDR3 in DNA: TGTGCCAGCAGCTTAGTCCAGGGGTTGGGTGAGCAGTTCTTC. As protein: CASSLVQGLGEQFF. The full variable domain, with the rest looked up from reference TRBV7-9 and TRBJ2-1, is DTGVSQNPRHKITKRGQNVTFRCDPISEHNRLYWYRQTLGQGPEFLTYFQNEAQLEKSRLLSDRFSAERPKGSFSTLEIQRTEQGDSAMYLCASSLVQGLGEQFFGPGTRLTVL.

This clone occurred once. V and J are TRBV15 and TRBJ2-3; no clear D gene. Trimming left V 0 bases short and J 1 base short, with 8 bases between. Per germline, CDR1 LNHNV and CDR2 YYDKDF (reference sequence). CDR3 length equals 15 residues. The chain's CDR3 is CATSRDLKGTDTQYF. DNA of the CDR3: TGTGCCACCAGCAGAGATTTGAAGGGCACAGATACGCAGTATTTT.

The chain joins TRBV25-1 to TRBJ2-5, with D maybe TRBD1 (6 bases). CDR3 length: 14 residues. Trimming stripped 4 bases from V and 3 bases from J, with 12 bases between. The V gene's germline CDR1 is MGHDK and CDR2 SYGVNS. The CDR3 sequence: CASSAWRTEETQYF. The CDR3 region has the DNA TGTGCCAGCAGTGCTTGGCGGACAGAAGAGACCCAGTACTTC.